This passage covers 18 T cell receptor beta chains from one sample sequenced in a study of T cell responses to AZD1222 COVID-19 vaccine. TCRdb's table, derived via immunoSEQ multiplex PCR, lists solely in-frame clones and lacks some. Of 90,000 to 150,000 clones listed, 87% are singletons. Material: peripheral blood, obtained 28 days after the second AZD1222 dose. The receptors here all came from an adult who received the AZD1222 COVID-19 vaccine.

V usage is TRBV12-5 and J usage is TRBJ2-1; no firm D call. The CDR3 totals 13 residues. Germline values: CDR1 LGHNT, CDR2 FRNRAP. Trimming removed 5 bases from V and 10 bases from J, with 15 bases in between. The CDR3 DNA sequence: TGTGCTAGTGGTGGACCCCTTCTTGAGGAGCAGTTCTTC. Its translation: CASGGPLLEEQFF. Looking up the rest from reference TRBV12-5 and TRBJ2-1 gives the full variable domain: DARVTQTPRHKVTEMGQEVTMRCQPILGHNTVFWYRQTMMQGLELLAYFRNRAPLDDSGMPKDRFSAEMPDATLATLKIQPSEPRDSAVYFCASGGPLLEEQFFGPGTRLTVL.

The V gene is TRBV5-1, the J gene TRBJ1-2; 10 nucleotides match TRBD1. Germline CDR1 SGHRS, CDR2 YFSETQ. The CDR3 spans 17 residues. Trimming took 4 bases from V and 4 from J; bases not matched to a gene: 13. CDR3 residues: CASSDISSDRGIYGYTF. The CDR3 nucleotides read TGCGCCAGCAGCGATATCTCATCGGACAGGGGGATCTATGGCTACACCTTC.

V usage is TRBV28 and J usage is TRBJ2-1; 12 nucleotides match TRBD2. The junction had 5 bases not matched to a gene; V was cut back by 5 bases and J by 9 bases. The germline gives CDR1 MDHEN, CDR2 SYDVKM. The CDR3 spans 14 residues. Written as DNA, the CDR3 is TGTGCCAGCAGTCCTAGCGGGGGGGCAGGTGAGCAGTTCTTC. This gives the protein CASSPSGGAGEQFF.

V and J are TRBV5-6 and TRBJ2-7; D unresolved. Trimming stripped 3 bases from V and 0 bases from J, with 16 bases between. From germline, CDR1 is SGHDT and CDR2 YYEEEE. The CDR3 is 16 amino acids. In DNA, the CDR3 is TGTGCCAGCAGCTCTCAGCCAGGCCTAGTCTCCTACGAGCAGTACTTC. The encoded protein is CASSSQPGLVSYEQYF.

The chain links TRBV5-1 to TRBJ1-4; tentatively, D is TRBD1 (6 bases). Trimming took 2 bases from V and 7 from J, leaving 15 bases between them. CDR3 length: 15 residues. Germline V gene data show CDR1 as SGHRS and CDR2 as YFSETQ. This CDR3 is CASSLGGGGGEKLFF. For the CDR3, the DNA is TGCGCCAGCAGCTTAGGTGGAGGGGGAGGTGAAAAACTGTTTTTT.

The genes are TRBV15 and TRBJ1-2; possibly TRBD1 for D (6 bases). From germline, CDR1 is LNHNV and CDR2 YYDKDF (reference sequence). CDR3 length: 15 amino acids. V was shortened by 4 bases and J by 4 bases, with 16 bases between the two germline ends. CDR3 in amino acids: CATSTTGPGGYGYTF. The CDR3 DNA follows: TGTGCCACCAGCACTACAGGGCCCGGGGGCTATGGCTACACCTTC.

V gene TRBV7-3 combines with J gene TRBJ1-1, with a tentative D call TRBD1 (5 bases). Trimming pared 6 bases from V and 1 base from J, leaving 9 bases between. CDR3 size: 13 residues. Germline V gene sequence: CDR1 SGHTA, CDR2 FQGTGA. CDR3 sequence (DNA): TGTGCCAGCAGAGCTCAGGGGAACACTGAAGCTTTCTTT. Translating gives CASRAQGNTEAFF.

The CDR3 reads CASSYSRGAGREKLFF. CDR3 sequence (DNA): TGTGCCAGCAGTTACTCGAGAGGGGCCGGCCGCGAAAAACTGTTTTTT. The chain links TRBV6-5 to TRBJ1-4; perhaps TRBD1 as D (5 bases). With 0 bases removed from V and 8 bases from J, the gap between germline ends came to 16 bases. The length of the CDR3 is 16 residues. Germline loops: CDR1 MNHEY, CDR2 SVGAGI.

The chain uses TRBV29-1 and TRBJ1-1; D not resolved. The CDR3 length is 11 residues. The ends were cut back, 4 bases at V and 3 bases at J, with 6 bases in the middle. Germline assignment: CDR1 SQVTM and CDR2 ANQGSEA. The CDR3 nucleotides are TGCAGCGTTGGCAGGCACACTGAAGCTTTCTTT. Translating it yields CSVGRHTEAFF.

The rearrangement uses TRBV7-2 and TRBJ1-2; weak D call: TRBD1 (5 bases). The V end was cut by 0 bases, the J end by 4 bases, with 9 bases between. Germline V CDR1 and CDR2: SGHTA, FQGNSA. The CDR3 runs 14 residues. DNA for the CDR3: TGTGCCAGCAGCTTAGCAGGGAGGGGCTATGGCTACACCTTC. Translated: CASSLAGRGYGYTF.

This clone was seen once. This chain uses TRBV5-1 with TRBJ2-1; 7 positions agree with TRBD1. Germline CDR1 and CDR2: SGHRS and YFSETQ. After removal of 4 bases from V and 5 bases from J, the junction contained 3 bases not matched to a gene. There are 13 residues in the CDR3. The CDR3 DNA sequence: TGCGCCAGCAGCCCGGGACAGAACAATGAGCAGTTCTTC. Translating gives CASSPGQNNEQFF.

The chain links TRBV15 to TRBJ2-1; the match to TRBD1 covers 10 bases. With 4 bases clipped from V and 8 bases from J, the junction kept 8 bases outside the gene matches. The CDR3 totals 15 residues. Germline V CDR1 and CDR2: LNHNV, YYDKDF (reference sequence). CDR3 nucleotide sequence: TGTGCCACCAGCAACAAGACAGGGGGCTTGGATGAGCAGTTCTTC. This sequence encodes CATSNKTGGLDEQFF.

The chain uses TRBV19 and TRBJ1-4; no firm D call. Germline V gives CDR1 LNHDA, CDR2 SQIVND (reference sequence). The CDR3 contains 15 residues. V lost 8 bases to trimming and J lost 3 bases, with 16 bases between them. CDR3 in amino acids: CASGESDAPNEKLFF. The CDR3 bases are TGTGCCAGTGGAGAATCTGACGCTCCTAATGAAAAACTGTTTTTT.

V usage is TRBV19 and J usage is TRBJ1-2; 7 bases are shared with TRBD1. J gave up 4 bases and V 11 bases, and 13 bases lay outside the gene matches. Germline V lookup: CDR1 LNHDA, CDR2 SQIVND (reference sequence). The CDR3 is made up of 14 amino acids. This chain's CDR3 is CASSRQGDLYGYTF. In DNA form, the CDR3 reads TGTGCCTCCTCCAGACAGGGAGACCTCTATGGCTACACCTTC.

The chain has TRBV4-1 and TRBJ1-2; 8 nucleotides line up with TRBD1. The V gene's germline CDR1 is MGHRA and CDR2 YSYEKL. CDR3 length: 14 residues. Germline trimming cut 2 bases from V and 3 bases from J; bases unmatched to any gene: 2. The CDR3 DNA reads as TGCGCCAGCAGCCAACAGGGGGCGGACTATGGCTACACCTTC. As protein: CASSQQGADYGYTF.

This chain connects TRBV27 to TRBJ2-1, with D uncertain. Trimming pared 0 bases from V and 3 bases from J, leaving 6 bases between. The CDR3 is made up of 14 amino acids. Germline V lookup: CDR1 MNHEY, CDR2 SMNVEV (reference sequence). The CDR3, as DNA: TGTGCCAGCAGTTTATCGCAGATCTACAATGAGCAGTTCTTC. Translation: CASSLSQIYNEQFF.

This chain connects TRBV24-1 to TRBJ2-5, with 11 bases that match TRBD1. The CDR3 sequence is 19 residues long. Unmatched junction bases numbered 15, after V lost 3 bases and J lost 4 bases. Germline CDR1 reads KGHDR; CDR2 reads SFDVKD. CDR3 protein: CATSDPHGTGGGSGETQYF. For the CDR3, the DNA is TGTGCCACCAGTGATCCCCACGGGACAGGGGGGGGAAGCGGAGAGACCCAGTACTTC.

The chain employs TRBV6-2 or TRBV6-3 and TRBJ2-3, with D perhaps TRBD2 (6 bases). The CDR3 spans 14 residues. The germline V and J ends were trimmed by 5 bases and 5 bases, with 14 bases remaining between them. Germline V gives CDR1 MNHEY, CDR2 SVGEGT. The CDR3 sequence: CASSARIGGDTQYF. In DNA form, the CDR3 reads TGTGCCAGCAGTGCCCGGATCGGGGGAGATACGCAGTATTTT.